This passage covers 10 T cell receptor beta chains from one sample sequenced in a study of CD8 T cells in ankylosing spondylitis. TCRdb redid the calling of the 5' RACE reads with MiXCR, one entry per CDR3 protein. The sample has almost 250,000 distinct CDR3 sequences, roughly 32% seen once. Sequencing was performed on blood, either unsorted or a sorted T cell fraction (not recorded which). These receptors were obtained from a male donor with ankylosing spondylitis or in good health (not recorded which).

The chain carries TRBV20-1 and TRBJ1-1; TRBD1 agrees at 8 bases. This CDR3 region has 16 residues. Germline trimming cut 1 base from V and 4 bases from J; bases unmatched to any gene: 11. Germline V lookup: CDR1 DFQATT, CDR2 SNEGSKA (reference sequence). This CDR3 is CSARVNTGGGGTEAFF. Here the CDR3 DNA reads TGCAGTGCTAGAGTCAACACAGGGGGAGGAGGCACTGAAGCTTTCTTT.

The V call is TRBV2, the J call TRBJ1-5; D is perhaps TRBD1 (5 bases). Trimming removed 7 bases at V and 6 bases at J, with 10 bases between. The CDR3 is 12 amino acids. Germline V lookup: CDR1 SNHLY, CDR2 FYNNEI. The CDR3 region is CASTGFGQPQHF. In nucleotides, the CDR3 is TGTGCCAGCACAGGGTTCGGTCAGCCCCAGCATTTT.

This clonotype was counted between two and nine times. The rearrangement joins TRBV12-3 or TRBV12-4 to TRBJ1-2, with D possibly matching TRBD1 (5 bases). V gave up 5 bases and J gave up 5 bases, with 18 bases separating them. The CDR3 consists of 15 residues. CDR3 in DNA: TGTGCCAGCAGTCCGTTTATGGGGCCAGGGTATGGCTACACCTTC. Translating it yields CASSPFMGPGYGYTF.

This clonotype was seen many times. The genes are TRBV29-1 and TRBJ2-3; no definite D call. The CDR3 covers 14 residues. From germline, CDR1 is SQVTM and CDR2 ANQGSEA. V lost 4 bases and J 2 bases, leaving 13 bases between the germline ends. CDR3 region: CSVAVEGLTDTQYF. In DNA, the CDR3 is TGCAGCGTTGCGGTCGAAGGGCTCACAGATACGCAGTATTTT.

This clonotype was detected ten times or more. V usage is TRBV29-1 and J usage is TRBJ2-1, with D perhaps matching TRBD2 (6 bases). The V and J ends lost 4 bases and 11 bases respectively, with 15 bases between them. This CDR3 is 12 amino acids long. CDR1 is SQVTM, CDR2 ANQGSEA, per germline. This CDR3 reads CSVAVASVQQFF. The DNA for the CDR3 is TGCAGCGTTGCCGTGGCTAGCGTACAGCAGTTCTTC.

CDR3 bases: TGTGCCAGCAGCTTAGCGGGGGACAGGAATAATTCACCCCTCCACTTT. Translating it yields CASSLAGDRNNSPLHF. The gene calls are TRBV7-6 and TRBJ1-6; TRBD1 aligns across 8 bases. With 0 bases clipped from V and 5 bases from J, the junction kept 3 bases outside the gene matches. Germline CDR1 reads SGHVS; CDR2 reads FNYEAQ. The CDR3 extends over 16 amino acids.

The chain couples TRBV29-1 to TRBJ2-7, with 9 nucleotides matching TRBD1. Germline trimming cut 6 bases from V and 1 base from J; bases unmatched to any gene: 7. From germline, CDR1 is SQVTM and CDR2 ANQGSEA. CDR3 length: 14 residues. CDR3 sequence reads: CSVSGTGLSYEQYF. The CDR3 region has the DNA TGCAGCGTGTCCGGGACAGGGTTATCCTACGAGCAGTACTTC.

The rearrangement uses TRBV21-1 and TRBJ2-7; the table's TRBD2 call for D was not verified on the DNA. TRBV21-1 is a pseudogene. The CDR3 is 17 residues long. The CDR3 protein is CASSKGSSGPRTYEQYF. The CDR3 region has the DNA TGTGCCAGCAGCAAAGGGTCCTCAGGGCCCCGCACCTACGAGCAGTACTTC.

This clonotype has only one observation. V gene TRBV7-8 combines with J gene TRBJ2-7; 11 positions agree with TRBD1. Germline CDR1 and CDR2: SGHVS and FQNEAQ. The CDR3 spans 16 residues. The V and J ends lost 4 bases and 4 bases, in that order; junction bases with no gene match: 9. CDR3 region: CASSSIRDRGIYEQYF. The DNA for the CDR3 is TGTGCCAGCAGCTCGATCCGGGACAGGGGGATATACGAGCAGTACTTC. Drawing the rest from reference TRBV7-8 and TRBJ2-7, the complete variable domain is GAGVSQSPRYKVAKRGQDVALRCDPISGHVSLFWYQQALGQGPEFLTYFQNEAQLDKSGLPSDRFFAERPEGSVSTLKIQRTQQEDSAVYLCASSSIRDRGIYEQYFGPGTRLTVT.

This clonotype was found a few times. The chain links TRBV20-1 to TRBJ1-1; TRBD1 is a possible D gene (6 bases). Trimming cost V 1 base and J 2 bases, with 20 bases left between them. This CDR3 has 17 residues. Germline V gene lookup returns CDR1 DFQATT and CDR2 SNEGSKA (reference sequence). CDR3 residues: CSARATGQYGANTEAFF. CDR3 coding DNA: TGCAGTGCTAGAGCGACAGGCCAATATGGGGCTAACACTGAAGCTTTCTTT.